The rows below give T cell receptor beta chains drawn from one sample of a study of blood T cell repertoires in COVID-19. Using immunoSEQ multiplex PCR, the repertoire was profiled, and TCRdb retains in-frame clones only, with some absent. Here the sample spans some 80,000 clones, roughly 89% being singletons. Sample: peripheral blood. The receptor source for this set is a man between 50 and 59 years old with acute or convalescent COVID-19. Each CDR3 is given with its conserved first and last residue. The order of the fields is D gene, clone size, J gene, V gene, CDR3 DNA, CDR3 protein. The D gene is left open where the match is weak. The listing skips clone size in some rows; elsewhere it reads once, few, many or a size class.

TRBD1 | - | TRBJ2-3 | TRBV27 | TGTGCCAGTCGGGACAGGGGCACAGATACGCAGTATTTT | CASRDRGTDTQYF
- | - | TRBJ2-2 | TRBV7-3 | TGTGCCAGCAGCTTCGCGAACACCGGGGAGCTGTTTTTT | CASSFANTGELFF
- | once | TRBJ1-2 | TRBV5-1 | TGCGCCAGCAGCTTATACACAGGGAAAGGCTACACCTTC | CASSLYTGKGYTF
- | - | TRBJ2-7 | TRBV11-1 | TGTGCCAGCAGCTCACCACACAGGGACGTTTACGAGCAGTACTTC | CASSSPHRDVYEQYF
- | - | TRBJ2-2 | TRBV5-1 | TGCGCCAGCAGCCCTCTGGGGACTTCGAACACCGGGGAGCTGTTTTTT | CASSPLGTSNTGELFF
TRBD1 | - | TRBJ1-3 | TRBV9 | TGTGCCAGCAGCGTAAGGGACAGCCGAGACCCGGTCGGAAACACCATATATTTT | CASSVRDSRDPVGNTIYF
TRBD1 | - | TRBJ1-2 | TRBV5-1 | TGCGCCAGCAGCTTGAGTGCCAGGGGGCGAGTTGATGGCTACACCTTC | CASSLSARGRVDGYTF
- | few | TRBJ2-7 | TRBV7-9 | TGTGCCAGCAGCCCTGACACCGAGCAGTACTTC | CASSPDTEQYF
TRBD1 | - | TRBJ2-5 | TRBV7-9 | TGTGCCAGCAGCTTATGGTCGACAGGGGGCTCCCAAGAGACCCAGTACTTC | CASSLWSTGGSQETQYF
- | - | TRBJ1-2 | TRBV24-1 | TGTGCCACCAGTGATCCTTCCCGAGGCTATGGCTACACCTTC | CATSDPSRGYGYTF
- | - | TRBJ1-2 | TRBV3-1/TRBV3-2 | TGTGCCAGCAGCCAAGTTGGCAGCGGCGGCACTTATGGCTACACCTTC | CASSQVGSGGTYGYTF
- | - | TRBJ2-2 | TRBV7-3 | TGTGCCAGCAGCTCCTCAGGGAACGGGGAGCTGTTTTTT | CASSSSGNGELFF
TRBD2 | - | TRBJ2-7 | TRBV19 | TGTGCCAGTAGTATAACTAGCGGGTACGAGCAGTACTTC | CASSITSGYEQYF
- | few | TRBJ1-1 | TRBV6-5 | TGTGCCAGCAGTCCCGGACTGCCTTACACTGAAGCTTTCTTT | CASSPGLPYTEAFF